The source of this T cell receptor beta chain is a study of shared clonotypes between healthy human individuals. Details on this clone: As yet, its antigen is unknown.

Findings and caveats of the study: Shared across four donors were approximately 5% of the naive CD4 clonotypes.

Tens of thousands of T cell genomes (approximately 210 ng DNA) went into each sorted-subset replicate. Generated by immunoSEQ multiplex PCR, the TCRdb table keeps only in-frame clones and is missing some. The sample contains more than 2 million clones, 90% to 97% of which appear only once. CDR1 and CDR2 (germline): SGHTA, FQGNSA. The trim removed 3 bases at V and 1 base at J, leaving 5 bases unmatched. The CDR3 is 16 residues long. The origin of this receptor is a man aged 18 to 30 in good health. This chain joins TRBV7-2 and TRBJ2-3; 9 bases are a match to TRBD2. Sequencing was done on a sample of naive CD4+ T cells sorted from blood. Subset described: CD45RA+ positively selected. Here the CDR3 DNA reads TGTGCCAGCAGCTTGGAAGCGGGGGGCGGCACAGATACGCAGTATTTT. It translates to CASSLEAGGGTDTQYF.